This T cell receptor (beta chain) appears in the sequencing data of a study of blood T cell repertoires in COVID-19. Produced via immunoSEQ multiplex PCR; TCRdb's table is partial and in-frame only. The sample shows more than 200,000 clones, about 88% of them seen only once. Unmatched junction bases numbered 4, after V lost 5 bases and J lost 2 bases. Germline V lookup: CDR1 MNHEY, CDR2 SVGEGT. The CDR3 has 14 amino acids. The receptor's source is a woman between 40 and 50 years old who had recovered from COVID-19. The V call is TRBV6-2 or TRBV6-3, the J call TRBJ2-7, with 9 bases fitting TRBD1. Sequencing was performed on peripheral blood. The CDR3 region has the DNA TGTGCCAGCAGTGACAGGGGGTGGGCCTACGAGCAGTACTTC. Protein sequence: CASSDRGWAYEQYF.